One sample yielded the 15 T cell receptor beta chains listed below, sequenced in a study of T cell responses to AZD1222 COVID-19 vaccine. The data were produced by immunoSEQ multiplex PCR, yet TCRdb's version contains in-frame clones alone and is incomplete. The sample consists of about 120,000 clones, more than 85% of them appearing once. The material sequenced was peripheral blood, taken on day 0 of AZD1222 vaccination. These receptors were obtained from an adult in good health.

J is TRBJ2-5 and V is TRBV30; no firm D call. The CDR3 is 13 amino acids. Germline CDR1 reads GTSNPN; CDR2 reads SVGIG (reference sequence). The ends were cut back, 0 bases at V and 7 bases at J, with 12 bases in the middle. The CDR3 region is CAWSVRTLRTQYF. The CDR3 nucleotides are TGTGCCTGGAGTGTACGGACCCTGCGGACCCAGTACTTC.

The genes are TRBV7-6 and TRBJ1-1; 11 bases map to TRBD1. V gave up 1 base and J gave up 7 bases; unmatched junction bases: 5. The CDR3 spans 15 residues. Germline assignment: CDR1 SGHVS and CDR2 FNYEAQ. The CDR3 here is CASSLGTGGSGEAFF. The CDR3 DNA reads as TGTGCCAGCAGCTTAGGGACAGGGGGCTCTGGTGAAGCTTTCTTT.

This clone was recorded once. The rearrangement uses TRBV4-1 and TRBJ2-3, with 10 bases fitting TRBD2. V was pared by 2 bases and J by 3 bases, with 8 bases of the junction left unmatched. CDR1 and CDR2 (germline): MGHRA, YSYEKL. The CDR3 has 17 residues. CDR3 DNA: TGCGCCAGCAGCCAACTCTCCTCTAGCGGGGGAACAGATACGCAGTATTTT. Protein product: CASSQLSSSGGTDTQYF.

The chain is built from TRBV5-6 and TRBJ1-1, with D possibly TRBD1 on 5 matching bases. Germline CDR1 and CDR2: SGHDT and YYEEEE. CDR3 length: 13 residues. Deletions cut 4 bases from V and 11 bases from J, with 18 bases between. CDR3: CASSPFGSWGAFF. The CDR3 DNA reads as TGTGCCAGCAGCCCGTTTGGCAGCTGGGGCGCTTTCTTT.

The rearrangement uses TRBV12-3 or TRBV12-4 and TRBJ1-1; D is ambiguous. Trimming removed 7 bases from V and 5 bases from J, with 11 bases in between. The CDR3 totals 12 residues. CDR3 nucleotides: TGTGCCAGCACCCTCCACCGGACTGAAGCTTTCTTT. Its translation: CASTLHRTEAFF.

This clone was detected once. The CDR3 DNA reads TGTGCCAGCAGTTACTTGGGCGCAGGACCATATAGCAATCAGCCCCAGCATTTT. It translates to CASSYLGAGPYSNQPQHF. The chain recombines TRBV6-2 or TRBV6-3 with TRBJ1-5; no reliable D call. This CDR3 region has 18 residues. Trimming removed 1 base at V and 0 bases at J, with 16 bases between. The germline V gene encodes CDR1 MNHEY and CDR2 SVGEGT.

CDR3 coding DNA: TGTGCCAACCGACTGGGACAGGGGGAAGAGACCCAGTACTTC. It specifies CANRLGQGEETQYF. This chain connects TRBV2 to TRBJ2-5, with TRBD1 matching 11 bases. Germline V gene sequence: CDR1 SNHLY, CDR2 FYNNEI. V lost 10 bases, J lost 3 bases, and 7 bases stayed unmatched. The CDR3 runs 14 residues.

The chain is built from TRBV5-1 and TRBJ1-2; unclear D gene. The CDR3 covers 13 residues. With 8 bases removed from V and 4 bases from J, the gap between germline ends came to 15 bases. CDR1 is SGHRS, CDR2 YFSETQ, per germline. CDR3 nucleotide sequence: TGCGCCAGTCGACACCATCGGGCCTATGGCTACACCTTC. This gives the protein CASRHHRAYGYTF.

V gene TRBV29-1 combines with J gene TRBJ2-5; the D is unclear. Germline V lookup: CDR1 SQVTM, CDR2 ANQGSEA. This CDR3 region has 12 residues. The ends were cut back, 7 bases at V and 5 bases at J, with 14 bases in the middle. As DNA, the CDR3 is TGCAGCGGGGCACTCCCGATGGAGACCCAGTACTTC. The encoded protein is CSGALPMETQYF. The full variable domain, its missing parts supplied by reference TRBV29-1 and TRBJ2-5, is SAVISQKPSRDICQRGTSLTIQCQVDSQVTMMFWYRQQPGQSLTLIATANQGSEATYESGFVIDKFPISRPNLTFSTLTVSNMSPEDSSIYLCSGALPMETQYFGPGTRLLVL.

This clone was observed a handful of times. The chain employs TRBV7-9 and TRBJ2-5, with 7 bases fitting TRBD1. Germline lookup yields CDR1 SEHNR and CDR2 FQNEAQ (reference sequence). The CDR3 contains 13 residues. Losses at the gene ends were 6 bases for V and 2 bases for J; bases not matched to a gene: 3. This CDR3 reads CASSWTGQETQYF. CDR3 nucleotides: TGTGCCAGCAGTTGGACAGGTCAAGAGACCCAGTACTTC.

This clone was observed once. The V call is TRBV7-2, the J call TRBJ1-1; tentative D call: TRBD1 (5 bases). Germline V gene data show CDR1 as SGHTA and CDR2 as FQGNSA. The CDR3 is made up of 15 amino acids. V lost 3 bases and J 1 base, leaving 12 bases between the germline ends. The CDR3 protein is CASSFFGTENTEAFF. In DNA form, the CDR3 reads TGTGCCAGCAGCTTTTTCGGGACGGAGAACACTGAAGCTTTCTTT.

The V gene is TRBV12-3 or TRBV12-4, the J gene TRBJ2-1; D may be TRBD2 (5 bases). V dropped 7 bases and J dropped 10 bases, with 11 bases sitting between them. This CDR3 has 11 amino acids. The CDR3 nucleotides read TGTGCCAGCACCCCCGGAGGAGAGCAGTTCTTC. Amino acid sequence: CASTPGGEQFF.

The sample holds one count of this clone. The chain employs TRBV5-6 and TRBJ2-1; D call uncertain. The V and J ends lost 3 bases and 7 bases respectively, with 5 bases between them. The germline CDR1 and CDR2 sequences are SGHDT and YYEEEE. The CDR3 totals 11 residues. In DNA form, the CDR3 reads TGTGCCAGCAGCTCAGAGAATGAGCAGTTCTTC. Protein product: CASSSENEQFF.

A few counts support this clone. The chain combines TRBV29-1 with TRBJ1-4; D may be TRBD1 (5 bases). CDR1 and CDR2 from the germline V gene are SQVTM and ANQGSEA. CDR3 length: 12 residues. V was shortened by 4 bases and J by 8 bases, with 11 bases between the two germline ends. The CDR3 is CSVAAGPEKLFF. DNA for the CDR3: TGCAGCGTTGCGGCAGGGCCAGAAAAACTGTTTTTT.

The V call is TRBV19, the J call TRBJ1-5; tentatively, D is TRBD1 (5 bases). Germline loops: CDR1 LNHDA, CDR2 SQIVND (reference sequence). Trimming stripped 7 bases from V and 4 bases from J, with 14 bases between. This CDR3 has 14 amino acids. The CDR3 nucleotides read TGTGCCAGTACCCCGGGGGGTTGGAATCAGCCCCAGCATTTT. Translated: CASTPGGWNQPQHF.